This T cell receptor beta chain was captured in a study of OX40 agonist ivuxolimab in advanced cancers. Only in-frame clones appear in the TCRdb table, and some are missing; sequencing was by immunoSEQ multiplex PCR. The sample holds some 100,000 clones; roughly 90% are singletons and the top ten take 0.15% to 0.2%. This CDR3 has 14 amino acids. Looked up from germline, CDR1 is MGHDK and CDR2 is SYGVNS. Trimming took 1 base from V and 1 from J, leaving 7 bases between them. The receptor's source is an adult with an advanced solid tumor such as melanoma, head and neck, liver or kidney cancer. The rearrangement links TRBV25-1 to TRBJ2-5; D uncertain. The sample here was CD4+ or CD8+ T cells sorted from blood, taken in a trial of the OX40 agonist ivuxolimab. CDR3 coding DNA: TGTGCCAGCAGTGAATTGTCAGTCCAAGAGACCCAGTACTTC. As protein: CASSELSVQETQYF.